The 3 T cell receptor beta chains reported below all come from one sample, sequenced in a study of T cell clones after liver transplantation. Assay used: immunoSEQ multiplex PCR; TCRdb lists only in-frame clones, some missing. Altogether 9,000 to 10,000 clones are present, around 79% being singletons, with the ten largest covering 15% to 20%. The material sequenced was CD8+ T cells from blood, taken before liver transplant. Receptors were obtained from a human donor who received a liver transplant.

This clone is a singleton in its sample. The gene calls are TRBV6-5 and TRBJ2-7; D may be TRBD1 (6 bases). Germline-derived CDR1 and CDR2 are MNHEY and SVGAGI. The CDR3 loop spans 14 amino acids. The V gene lost 2 bases and the J gene lost 2 bases, with 10 bases spanning the gap. The CDR3 bases are TGTGCCAGCAGTTACGGTCAGGGGACCTACGAGCAGTACTTC. Amino acids: CASSYGQGTYEQYF.

V usage is TRBV5-8 and J usage is TRBJ2-5; either TRBD1 or TRBD2 may supply D (5 bases each). The germline gives CDR1 SGHTS, CDR2 YDEGEE. CDR3 length: 17 amino acids. Trimming took off 0 bases at V and 0 bases at J, with 15 bases between the two ends. The chain's CDR3 is CASSLGIGAQYQETQYF. The CDR3 region has the DNA TGTGCCAGCAGCTTGGGGATCGGGGCCCAGTACCAAGAGACCCAGTACTTC.

The sample holds one count of this clone. The rearrangement links TRBV5-1 to TRBJ2-4, with a tentative D call TRBD2 (6 bases). Trimming shortened V by 0 bases and J by 3 bases, and 7 bases separated the two germline ends. Germline loops: CDR1 SGHRS, CDR2 YFSETQ. The CDR3 is made up of 14 amino acids. For the CDR3, the DNA is TGCGCCAGCAGCTTGGGGAGGGACAAAAACATTCAGTACTTC. Translation: CASSLGRDKNIQYF.